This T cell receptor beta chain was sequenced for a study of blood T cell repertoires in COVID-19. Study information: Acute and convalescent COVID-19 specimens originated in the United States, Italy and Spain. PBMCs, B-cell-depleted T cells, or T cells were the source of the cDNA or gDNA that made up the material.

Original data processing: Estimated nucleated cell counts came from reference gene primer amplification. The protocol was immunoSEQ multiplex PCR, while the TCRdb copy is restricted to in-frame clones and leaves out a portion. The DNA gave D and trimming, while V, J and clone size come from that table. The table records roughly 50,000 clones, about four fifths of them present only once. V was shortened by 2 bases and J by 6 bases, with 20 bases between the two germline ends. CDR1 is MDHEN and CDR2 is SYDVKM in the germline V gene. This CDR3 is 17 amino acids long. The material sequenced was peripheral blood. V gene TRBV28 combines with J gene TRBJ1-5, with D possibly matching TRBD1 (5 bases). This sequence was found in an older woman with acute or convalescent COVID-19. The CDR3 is CASSLGAGRGLFQPQHF. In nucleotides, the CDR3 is TGTGCCAGCAGTTTAGGGGCTGGGCGGGGGTTGTTTCAGCCCCAGCATTTT. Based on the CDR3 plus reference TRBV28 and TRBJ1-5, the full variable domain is DVKVTQSSRYLVKRTGEKVFLECVQDMDHENMFWYRQDPGLGLRLIYFSYDVKMKEKGDIPEGYSVSREKKERFSLILESASTNQTSMYLCASSLGAGRGLFQPQHFGDGTRLSIL.